Only a few counts were recorded for the clone carrying this T cell receptor beta chain. The antigen remains unidentified. CDR1 is SGHKS, CDR2 YYEKEE, per germline (reference sequence). J lost 6 bases, V lost 5 bases, and 11 bases had no gene match. CDR3 size: 16 residues. The entry originates in a study of blood T cells in healthy people across ages. Points from the study as a whole: As naive T cell percentage varied, TCR beta diversity correlated strongly with it.

A sample-barcoded 5' primer and a J-beta primer mix were used in a second PCR of about 7 to 12 cycles. MiXCR, run by TCRdb on the 5' RACE reads, gives a single entry per CDR3 protein. The profile covers more than 800,000 distinct CDR3 sequences, with 29% appearing a single time and 15% to 20% taken by the ten largest. Individuals who donated were healthy Caucasians from Russia aged roughly 6 to 90. The sample taken for sequencing was blood. The J gene is TRBJ1-5, the V gene TRBV5-5; 10 bases line up with TRBD1. This TCR came from a woman aged 80 or over in good health. CDR3 residues: CASRLTGTGAGQPQHF. CDR3 DNA: TGTGCCAGCAGATTGACCGGGACAGGGGCTGGTCAGCCCCAGCATTTT.